Below are 22 T cell receptor beta chains sequenced from a single sample in a study of blood T cell repertoires in COVID-19. Produced via immunoSEQ multiplex PCR; TCRdb's table is partial and in-frame only. Of over 150,000 clones listed, more than 75% are singletons. What was sequenced was peripheral blood. These receptor sequences come from a woman aged 18-35 years who had recovered from COVID-19.

J is TRBJ2-3 and V is TRBV4-1; TRBD1 is a possible D gene (5 bases). The CDR3 runs to 12 residues. Trimming pared 6 bases from V and 1 base from J, leaving 5 bases between. Germline lookup yields CDR1 MGHRA and CDR2 YSYEKL. The CDR3 DNA sequence: TGCGCCAGCAGAGGGGGCACAGATACGCAGTATTTT. Amino acid sequence: CASRGGTDTQYF.

This clone was picked up one time. The chain recombines TRBV6-5 with TRBJ2-5; D is possibly TRBD1 (6 bases). V lost 2 bases, J lost 2 bases, and 12 bases lay in between. Germline lookup yields CDR1 MNHEY and CDR2 SVGAGI. The CDR3 is 15 residues long. The CDR3 DNA reads TGTGCCAGCAGTTACGGAGTCAGGGGACAAGAGACCCAGTACTTC. It encodes CASSYGVRGQETQYF.

The V call is TRBV4-1, the J call TRBJ1-2; D may be TRBD1 (5 bases). The CDR3 contains 19 residues. V lost 3 bases and J lost 1, with 24 bases in between. Germline V CDR1 and CDR2: MGHRA, YSYEKL. The CDR3 here is CASSHPLGLIELINYGYTF. The DNA for the CDR3 is TGCGCCAGCAGCCATCCTTTGGGGCTAATCGAGCTTATTAACTATGGCTACACCTTC.

The chain links TRBV7-2 to TRBJ2-7, with a tentative D call TRBD1 (6 bases). The CDR3 is made up of 14 amino acids. V dropped 5 bases and J dropped 2 bases, with 13 bases sitting between them. Germline CDR1 and CDR2: SGHTA and FQGNSA. CDR3 DNA: TGTGCCAGCAGCACCACCCGGGACACCTACGAGCAGTACTTC. This gives the protein CASSTTRDTYEQYF.

The J gene is TRBJ2-1, the V gene TRBV6-4; 9 bases fit TRBD1. Germline lookup yields CDR1 MRHNA and CDR2 SNTAGT. CDR3 length: 13 amino acids. Trimming at V came to 6 bases and at J to 8 bases, leaving 5 bases not matched to a gene. This CDR3 reads CASRGTGSDEQFF. DNA for the CDR3: TGTGCCAGCAGAGGGACAGGGAGCGATGAGCAGTTCTTC.

The chain links TRBV5-1 to TRBJ2-7; weak D call: TRBD2 (6 bases). The V end lost 4 bases, the J end lost 0 bases, and 20 bases lay between the germline ends. Per the germline V gene, CDR1 is SGHRS and CDR2 is YFSETQ. This CDR3 is 17 amino acids long. DNA of the CDR3: TGCGCCAGCAGCCGGGGGAACGCTCTCGTCCGCTCCTACGAGCAGTACTTC. Its translation is CASSRGNALVRSYEQYF.

Worth noting for this clone: A junction end diverges from the germline sequence, so it may reflect a read error. The chain employs TRBV6-2 or TRBV6-3 and TRBJ2-7; maybe TRBD2 (6 bases). The CDR3 covers 14 residues. The germline CDR1 and CDR2 sequences are MNHEY and SVGEGT. In DNA form, the CDR3 reads TGTGCCAGCAGCCCAACTACTAGCTCCCACGAGCAGTACTTC. Translated, it gives CASSPTTSSHEQYF.

V and J are TRBV6-1 and TRBJ1-2, with 8 bases lining up with TRBD1. Germline CDR1 reads MNHNS; CDR2 reads SASEGT. Trimming at V came to 6 bases and at J to 3 bases, leaving 9 bases not matched to a gene. The CDR3 consists of 15 residues. The CDR3 region has the DNA TGTGCCAGCAGCTACCCCGACAGGGGAGACTATGGCTACACCTTC. It specifies CASSYPDRGDYGYTF.

The chain carries TRBV3-1 (or the pseudogene TRBV3-2) and TRBJ1-2; maybe TRBD1 (6 bases). The germline V and J ends were trimmed by 0 bases and 2 bases, with 13 bases remaining between them. CDR1 and CDR2 from the germline V gene are LGHDT and YNNKEL (reference sequence). There are 16 residues in the CDR3. The CDR3 region is CASSQELGRGNYGYTF. Here the CDR3 DNA reads TGTGCCAGCAGCCAAGAATTGGGCAGGGGAAACTATGGCTACACCTTC.

The chain recombines TRBV25-1 with TRBJ1-1; D is possibly TRBD1 (5 bases). The CDR3 runs 15 residues. Germline V CDR1 and CDR2: MGHDK, SYGVNS. The V gene lost 6 bases and the J gene lost 1 base, with 15 bases spanning the gap. This chain's CDR3 is CASSNMTDENTEAFF. The CDR3 DNA reads as TGTGCCAGCAGCAACATGACAGATGAGAACACTGAAGCTTTCTTT.

This clone appeared a few times. This rearrangement joins TRBV6-4 to TRBJ1-2; D uncertain. Trimming took 4 bases from V and 0 from J, leaving 15 bases between them. Germline V CDR1 and CDR2: MRHNA, SNTAGT. The CDR3 is made up of 16 amino acids. The DNA for the CDR3 is TGTGCCAGCAGTGTATCCGTTGAGGTCTCTAACTATGGCTACACCTTC. Its protein is CASSVSVEVSNYGYTF.

This clone has just one count. This chain joins TRBV5-4 and TRBJ2-5; TRBD2 is a possible D gene (5 bases). The CDR3 contains 13 residues. Germline CDR1 SGHNT, CDR2 YYREEE (reference sequence). V lost 2 bases and J 5 bases, leaving 10 bases between the germline ends. The CDR3 DNA is TGTGCCAGCAGCTTAGCGGTTGGGGAGACCCAGTACTTC. It translates to CASSLAVGETQYF.

The rearrangement joins TRBV6-6 to TRBJ1-2; maybe TRBD1 (6 bases). The CDR3 length is 17 residues. Germline lookup yields CDR1 MNHNY and CDR2 SVGAGI (reference sequence). The V end was cut by 5 bases, the J end by 2 bases, with 21 bases between. The CDR3 DNA follows: TGTGCCAGCAGTCCCCCCTTTAGTGGGACAAAGAACTATGGCTACACCTTC. Its protein is CASSPPFSGTKNYGYTF.

J is TRBJ2-3 and V is TRBV27, with TRBD2 matching over 14 bases. The CDR3 contains 18 residues. The J segment lost 5 bases and the V segment lost 5 bases, leaving 12 bases of the junction unmatched. Germline CDR1 and CDR2: MNHEY and SMNVEV (reference sequence). The CDR3 here is CASSPLGRTSGGKDTQYF. DNA of the CDR3: TGTGCCAGCAGTCCCCTGGGACGGACTAGCGGGGGGAAAGATACGCAGTATTTT.

This chain uses TRBV29-1 with TRBJ2-7, with 7 bases aligning to TRBD1. This CDR3 is built from 12 residues. Germline CDR1 SQVTM, CDR2 ANQGSEA. V dropped 4 bases and J dropped 2; count of bases not matched to a gene: 2. The CDR3 DNA reads as TGCAGCGTTGTGGGACAGACCTACGAGCAGTACTTC. It translates to CSVVGQTYEQYF.

CDR3 sequence: CASSFRTGGNEQYF. The DNA for the CDR3 is TGTGCCAGCAGTTTTAGGACAGGGGGCAACGAGCAGTACTTC. The chain links TRBV11-2 to TRBJ2-7; 11 nucleotides match TRBD1. The CDR3 is 14 amino acids. V shed 6 bases and J 5 bases; nucleotides not matched to a gene: 6. Germline assignment: CDR1 SGHAT and CDR2 FQNNGV.

This chain uses TRBV19 with TRBJ2-7, with D possibly TRBD1 on 5 matching bases. Trimming stripped 2 bases from V and 4 bases from J, with 12 bases between. Germline values: CDR1 LNHDA, CDR2 SQIVND (reference sequence). This CDR3 has 14 amino acids. The CDR3 protein is CASSISTGNYEQYF. Here the CDR3 DNA reads TGTGCCAGTAGTATAAGTACAGGCAATTACGAGCAGTACTTC. The variable domain in full, completed from reference TRBV19 and TRBJ2-7, reads DGGITQSPKYLFRKEGQNVTLSCEQNLNHDAMYWYRQDPGQGLRLIYYSQIVNDFQKGDIAEGYSVSREKKESFPLTVTSAQKNPTAFYLCASSISTGNYEQYFGPGTRLTVT.

This clone was counted between two and nine times. This sequence joins TRBV12-3 or TRBV12-4 and TRBJ1-1; TRBD1 aligns across 7 bases. After removal of 10 bases from V and 6 bases from J, the junction contained 11 bases not matched to a gene. The length of the CDR3 is 13 residues. CDR3 sequence reads: CATTRGGGPEAFF. For the CDR3, the DNA is TGTGCCACCACCAGAGGGGGCGGGCCTGAAGCTTTCTTT.

The rearrangement uses TRBV6-5 and TRBJ2-5; weak D call: TRBD1 (6 bases). The CDR3 is made up of 14 amino acids. The V and J ends lost 6 bases and 5 bases respectively, with 16 bases between them. CDR1 and CDR2 from the germline V gene are MNHEY and SVGAGI. This CDR3 is CASSPDRIRETQYF. The CDR3 region has the DNA TGTGCCAGCAGCCCAGACAGGATCCGGGAGACCCAGTACTTC.

The rearrangement links TRBV5-8 to TRBJ1-2, with 8 bases aligning to TRBD1. J lost 4 bases, V lost 5 bases, and 13 bases had no gene match. This CDR3 spans 16 amino acids. Germline lookup yields CDR1 SGHTS and CDR2 YDEGEE. The CDR3 DNA reads TGTGCCAGCAGTTTAGAGAGGACAGGGAATAGCTATGGCTACACCTTC. Its protein is CASSLERTGNSYGYTF.

The rearrangement joins TRBV4-3 to TRBJ2-1; D possibly corresponds to TRBD1 (6 bases). Trimming stripped 3 bases from V and 4 bases from J, with 13 bases between. This CDR3 spans 15 amino acids. Germline V lookup: CDR1 LGHNA, CDR2 YSLEER. The CDR3 loop reads CASSQSAGEYNEQFF. CDR3 coding DNA: TGCGCCAGCAGCCAGTCGGCAGGGGAATACAATGAGCAGTTCTTC.

This clone was observed once. This chain links TRBV6-5 with TRBJ1-1; D perhaps matches TRBD1 (6 bases). Germline values: CDR1 MNHEY, CDR2 SVGAGI. Trimming took off 6 bases at V and 5 bases at J, with 13 bases between the two ends. This CDR3 has 13 amino acids. The CDR3 reads CASSDSGVTEAFF. The CDR3 DNA sequence: TGTGCCAGCAGCGATTCAGGGGTTACTGAAGCTTTCTTT.